What follows are 2 T cell receptor beta chains derived from one specimen sequenced in a study of shared clonotypes between healthy human individuals. Repertoires were generated with immunoSEQ multiplex PCR, while TCRdb's copy carries only in-frame clones and drops some. The data show about 700,000 clones, about 90% seen once. Cells designated naive CD8 were CD45RO-negative and were positively selected for CCR7, with terminally differentiated effector memory CD45RA+ cells excluded. The specimen was naive CD8+ T cells sorted from blood. These receptors came from a man aged 30 to 45 in good health.

The sample holds a few counts of this clone. The V gene is TRBV27, the J gene TRBJ2-1, with 11 positions matching TRBD2. Looked up from germline, CDR1 is MNHEY and CDR2 is SMNVEV (reference sequence). V lost 5 bases to trimming and J lost 7 bases; unmatched junction nucleotides: 7. The CDR3 sequence is 15 residues long. The CDR3 region is CASSPLAGVFNEQFF. As DNA, the CDR3 is TGTGCCAGCAGTCCACTAGCGGGAGTCTTTAATGAGCAGTTCTTC.

This rearrangement joins TRBV5-1 to TRBJ2-2, with D possibly matching TRBD2 (6 bases). V gave up 4 bases and J gave up 3 bases, with 10 bases separating them. Looked up from germline, CDR1 is SGHRS and CDR2 is YFSETQ. The CDR3 consists of 14 residues. The CDR3 coding sequence is TGCGCCAGCAGCCTCGAGCGGGACACCGGGGAGCTGTTTTTT. Translation gives CASSLERDTGELFF.